In its sample, the clone carrying this T cell receptor (beta chain) was seen many times. The target antigen is unknown. The germline V gene has CDR1 MDHEN and CDR2 SYDVKM. CDR3 length equals 10 residues. V shed 10 bases and J shed 5 bases, with 9 bases lying between them. The sample comes from a study of CD8 T cells in ankylosing spondylitis. Overall study results and limits: A TCR beta motif of eight highly homologous variants appeared characteristic of ankylosing spondylitis blood. Disease-linked clones displayed a CD8+ phenotype and appeared relatively rarely in peripheral blood.

Via MiXCR, TCRdb re-called the 5' RACE reads, giving one row per CDR3 protein. The data contain some 220,000 distinct CDR3 sequences, 6% to 8% of them seen just once; the ten biggest clones take up over 12%. This clonotype was obtained from a male donor with ankylosing spondylitis. V usage is TRBV28 and J usage is TRBJ2-7, with no clear D. The sample comprised blood, either unsorted or a sorted T cell fraction (not recorded which). The chain's CDR3 is CATFKDEQYF. The CDR3 nucleotides read TGTGCCACCTTTAAGGACGAGCAGTACTTC.